Shown below are 14 T cell receptor beta chains from a single sample sequenced in a study of PD-1 blockade in classical Hodgkin lymphoma. Assay: immunoSEQ multiplex PCR; the TCRdb copy retains only in-frame clones and omits some. The sample gives tens of thousands of clones, about nine tenths of which show up once; nearly 5% is in the top ten. Time point specified: newly diagnosed, previously untreated cHL patient sample. Specimen: peripheral blood mononuclear cells (PBMCs). The receptors come from a human donor with classical Hodgkin lymphoma.

The genes are TRBV28 and TRBJ2-4; 8 bases map to TRBD1. Looked up from germline, CDR1 is MDHEN and CDR2 is SYDVKM. The junction had 6 bases not matched to a gene; V was cut back by 3 bases and J by 2 bases. The CDR3 spans 16 residues. In nucleotides, the CDR3 is TGTGCCAGCAGTTTCAGCAGGGGGCTGACCAAAAACATTCAGTACTTC. Protein product: CASSFSRGLTKNIQYF.

This clone was seen just once. CDR3 loop: CSVWLAGELFF. Written as DNA, the CDR3 is TGCAGCGTTTGGCTCGCCGGGGAGCTGTTTTTT. The chain carries TRBV29-1 and TRBJ2-2; no clear D gene. The germline gives CDR1 SQVTM, CDR2 ANQGSEA. There are 11 residues in the CDR3. V was shortened by 5 bases and J by 6 bases, with 7 bases between the two germline ends.

The V and J genes are TRBV10-3 and TRBJ1-5, with 7 bases matching TRBD1. This CDR3 spans 17 amino acids. Looked up from germline, CDR1 is ENHRY and CDR2 is SYGVKD. The V gene end was trimmed by 4 bases and the J gene end by 3 bases; junction bases not matched to a gene: 12. The CDR3 DNA reads TGTGCCATCAGTGGGGGTCGACAGGGCCGCCTCAATCAGCCCCAGCATTTT. Its translation is CAISGGRQGRLNQPQHF.

The J gene is TRBJ2-5, the V gene TRBV2; D is ambiguous. This CDR3 region has 16 residues. Trimming pared 3 bases from V and 6 bases from J, leaving 20 bases between. Germline CDR1 is SNHLY and CDR2 is FYNNEI. CDR3 region: CASSDWAPGTAQTQYF. The CDR3, as DNA: TGTGCCAGCAGTGATTGGGCCCCCGGCACCGCCCAGACCCAGTACTTC.

This chain uses TRBV20-1 with TRBJ1-1; D gene ambiguous. CDR3 length: 11 residues. Germline-derived CDR1 and CDR2 are DFQATT and SNEGSKA (reference sequence). Trimming took off 0 bases at V and 6 bases at J, with 5 bases between the two ends. In nucleotides, the CDR3 is TGCAGTGCTAGAGAGGTGCCTGAAGCTTTCTTT. Translating gives CSAREVPEAFF.

The chain is built from TRBV7-9 and TRBJ2-1, with 10 bases aligning to TRBD2. This CDR3 is built from 16 residues. V shed 5 bases, J shed 9 bases, and the junction held 13 bases outside the gene matches. Per germline, CDR1 SEHNR and CDR2 FQNEAQ (reference sequence). The CDR3 reads CASSLSVLAGSGEQFF. DNA of the CDR3: TGTGCCAGCAGCCTCTCGGTACTAGCGGGAAGTGGTGAGCAGTTCTTC.

V gene TRBV28 combines with J gene TRBJ1-3; unclear D gene. CDR3 size: 13 residues. The ends were cut back, 5 bases at V and 3 bases at J, with 8 bases in the middle. Germline CDR1 and CDR2: MDHEN and SYDVKM. The CDR3 here is CASSPYSGNTIYF. The CDR3 region has the DNA TGTGCCAGCAGTCCCTACAGTGGAAACACCATATATTTT.

The J gene is TRBJ2-1, the V gene TRBV9, with D unclear. Trimming took 3 bases from V and 5 from J, leaving 6 bases between them. The CDR3 has 12 amino acids. CDR1 and CDR2 from the germline V gene are SGDLS and YYNGEE. CDR3 nucleotide sequence: TGTGCCAGCAGCGCCCAAAACAATGAGCAGTTCTTC. Translated, it gives CASSAQNNEQFF.

This chain joins TRBV27 and TRBJ2-7; possibly TRBD2 for D (6 bases). The CDR3 has 15 amino acids. CDR1 MNHEY and CDR2 SMNVEV come from the germline V gene (reference sequence). Trimming stripped 2 bases from V and 0 bases from J, with 11 bases between. The CDR3 DNA follows: TGTGCCAGCAGTTTAGCGGGGAGAAGCTCCTACGAGCAGTACTTC. It yields the protein CASSLAGRSSYEQYF.

V and J are TRBV2 and TRBJ2-7; D gene uncertain. CDR3 length equals 11 residues. The V and J ends lost 3 bases and 6 bases respectively, with 6 bases between them. Germline CDR1 SNHLY, CDR2 FYNNEI. The CDR3 sequence is CASSDEGEQYV. DNA of the CDR3: TGTGCCAGCAGTGACGAAGGCGAGCAGTACGTC.

The chain has TRBV29-1 and TRBJ2-1; 9 nucleotides match TRBD2. Germline V gene sequence: CDR1 SQVTM, CDR2 ANQGSEA. The CDR3 consists of 14 residues. With 6 bases clipped from V and 6 bases from J, the junction kept 9 bases outside the gene matches. CDR3 coding DNA: TGCAGCGTCCTCCCAAGCGGGAGGTTCAATGAGCAGTTCTTC. This translates into CSVLPSGRFNEQFF.

This chain uses TRBV28 with TRBJ2-7; D call uncertain. Germline V gives CDR1 MDHEN, CDR2 SYDVKM. Between the trimmed V and J ends, which lost 7 bases and 0 bases, there was a span of 22 bases. This CDR3 contains 17 residues. CDR3 DNA: TGTGCCAGCATCCCCCGGGCTTCGCCCTTTCTCTCCTACGAGCAGTACGTC. Translation: CASIPRASPFLSYEQYV.

The chain links TRBV30 to TRBJ2-5; perhaps D is TRBD1 or TRBD2 (6 bases each). Trimming took off 2 bases at V and 5 bases at J, with 9 bases between the two ends. The CDR3 loop spans 12 amino acids. Germline V gives CDR1 GTSNPN, CDR2 SVGIG (reference sequence). The CDR3 DNA reads TGTGCCTGGAGTCTAGGGGGGGAGACCCAGTACTTC. Its translation is CAWSLGGETQYF.

This clone has just one count. The rearrangement uses TRBV19 and TRBJ2-7; D gene unclear. Germline CDR1 LNHDA, CDR2 SQIVND (reference sequence). The V end lost 10 bases, the J end lost 0 bases, and 19 bases lay between the germline ends. CDR3 size: 15 residues. Written as DNA, the CDR3 is TGTGCCATTCAACCCCTCCGGGCAGTCTCCTACGAGCAGTACTTC. Its protein is CAIQPLRAVSYEQYF.